Following are 2 T cell receptor beta chains from one sample sequenced in a study of blood T cell repertoires in COVID-19. Data came from immunoSEQ multiplex PCR; TCRdb stores just in-frame clones and leaves some out. Among about 180,000 clones, about 91% were seen once, and the ten largest hold approximately 4%. Sequenced material: peripheral blood. Receptor source: a woman in her twenties or thirties with acute or convalescent COVID-19.

The chain joins TRBV10-3 to TRBJ2-7; 8 bases are a match to TRBD2. CDR1 is ENHRY and CDR2 is SYGVKD in the germline V gene. Unmatched junction bases numbered 6, after V lost 10 bases and J lost 1 base. The CDR3 covers 13 residues. The CDR3 coding sequence is TGTGCCAGCACTAGCGGATCTTCCTACGAGCAGTACTTC. This codes for CASTSGSSYEQYF.

The V gene is TRBV20-1, the J gene TRBJ2-3, with TRBD2 identical over 7 bases. Per germline, CDR1 DFQATT and CDR2 SNEGSKA (reference sequence). The length of the CDR3 is 11 residues. With 1 base clipped from V and 8 bases from J, the junction kept 0 bases outside the gene matches. The chain's CDR3 is CSARGEGTQYF. The CDR3 bases are TGCAGTGCTAGAGGGGAGGGTACGCAGTATTTT.